This is a list of T cell receptor beta chains from one sample in a study of blood T cell repertoires in COVID-19. Repertoires were generated with immunoSEQ multiplex PCR, while TCRdb's copy carries only in-frame clones and drops some. This sample has around 160,000 clones, with about 88% found just once. Specimen: peripheral blood. The receptor set was obtained from a human donor in a cohort sampled during active COVID-19. Both conserved end residues are part of each CDR3.

>TRBV12-2
CASRLGGDSTSTDTQYF
>TRBV28
CASSIPGQLYNEQFF
>TRBV19
CASSIGHSYEQYF
>TRBV7-2
CASRDREGANYGYTF
>TRBV7-8
CASSLVAHRGSSTDTQYF
>TRBV11-2
CASSFNSGSETQYF
>TRBV28
CASSPLGLAFYEQYF
>TRBV4-1
CASSAGAWGQTNEKLFF
>TRBV6-5
CASSSTGQGNQPQHF
>TRBV7-2
CASSLAWQAETQYF
>TRBV7-3
CASSLAGAGETQYF
>TRBV4-1
CASSQVPGAREQYF
>TRBV7-6
CASSLDTPGLAGDYEQYF
>TRBV13
CASSLGPRTYYNEQFF
>TRBV7-8
CASSYTTGTGLQPQHF
>TRBV18
CASSPPSQGAQETQYF
>TRBV6-5
CASSYSTTLGTQYF
>TRBV7-9
CASTPSTGGEQFF
>TRBV6-2/TRBV6-3
CASSYARLAANEQFF
>TRBV11-3
CASSLDLSWGSSGLSSGANVLTF